The present TCR beta chain was sequenced within a study of cytotoxic CD8 clonotypes in ibrutinib-treated CLL (dated by TCRdb to about 2021). Turning to the overall study: The cohort included roughly 15 treatment-naive and about a dozen relapsed/refractory patients; about 18 were IGHV unmutated. Responses were partial in some 24 patients and complete in 2; after median around 65 months follow-up, roughly 14 stayed in remission and roughly twelve progressed. Response samples were taken after a median of roughly 12 months on treatment, ranging from roughly 6 to 36 months. An average of approximately 260,000 productive templates and about 100,000 productive rearrangements was obtained per sample. Of the approximately 86 people in the trial, some 28 had longitudinal samples available. Cryopreserved peripheral blood mononuclear cells were obtained prior to treatment, at the time of response, and at either disease progression or sustained remission. Every remission and progressive disease sample was obtained while ibrutinib was still being received by the patients. Overall study results and their limits: Sustained-remission and progressing patients did not have matched sampling times, and lymph node repertoires were not examined. At ibrutinib response clonality went up, during sustained remission it held steady, and at progression it dropped back toward baseline. Public clonotypes were rare and either shrank or stayed stable during treatment, and the rise in clonality at ibrutinib response reflected expansion of private clonotypes. Baseline clonality was found to be higher than that of age-matched healthy donors and was strongly correlated with circulating CD8+ T-cell counts.

The goal of deep resolution MiSeq sequencing was a depth between 1 in 1 million and 1 in 200,000 T cells, and coverage averaged 10x per clonotype. TCR beta libraries were generated with the immunoSEQ hsTCRB Kit. In the source study's methods: ImmunoSEQ Data Assistant and ImmunoSEQ Analyzer were used for data analysis, and V, D and J genes were assigned according to IMGT definitions. Clonality, with values ranging from 0 to 1, was calculated as one minus the normalized Shannon entropy of productive rearrangement frequencies. Only overrepresented clonotypes making up at least 0.05% of the repertoire of each patient were included in the public clonotype analysis. About a dozen age-matched healthy donor repertoires from immuneACCESS served as clonality controls. Not all clones reach the TCRdb copy of this immuneACCESS table, which keeps in-frame sequences only. Checked studies attribute under half of the gap to unresolved V genes and leave the rest unexplained. Clone size and V and J calls were adopted from that table, with D and trimming inferred from the DNA. Here the sample has 270,000 or so clones; around 77% occur a single time. The top ten clonotypes cover about 5.3% of the sample.

The time point label on this specimen signifies: progressive disease on ibrutinib. For TCR beta library preparation, about 2.1 micrograms of genomic DNA were extracted from the cryopreserved PBMCs. High-throughput TCR beta sequencing was performed on longitudinal blood samples from CLL patients receiving ibrutinib monotherapy. The patients took part in an open-label, single-center phase 2 trial of ibrutinib monotherapy. The CDR3 numbers 14 residues from cysteine through phenylalanine. Only CDR3 DNA is held: 42 bases, read in frame from base 1. Reading the germline V gene gives CDR1 SQVTM and CDR2 ANQGSEA. Clipping removes 5 bases from V and 4 bases from J, with 4 as the unmatched junction base count. Notes on this clone: The antigen it recognizes is unknown. Base-call qualities are not available, and no considerably larger clone is one nucleotide away.

This receptor was taken from a human donor with chronic lymphocytic leukemia. Recombination linked TRBV29-1 to TRBJ2-5, with 13 bases matching TRBD2. The material sequenced was PBMCs, taken at disease progression, from a patient treated with ibrutinib. Here is the DNA: TGCAGCGTTAGGACTAGCGGGAGTGGAGAGACCCAGTACTTC. Protein translation: CSVRTSGSGETQYF.